One and the same sample provided the 26 T cell receptor beta chains below, sequenced in a study of cytomegalovirus exposure and HLA in healthy donors. Profiling relied on immunoSEQ multiplex PCR, and the TCRdb table lists in-frame clones only, not all of them. The repertoire holds some 200,000 clones, with under 95% as singletons. Sequenced sample: PBMCs. Receptors originate from a young woman in good health and CMV-seronegative.

The CDR3, as DNA: TGCGCCAGCAGCTGGACTGCGAACACCGGGGAGCTGTTTTTT. This sequence encodes CASSWTANTGELFF. V is TRBV5-1 and J is TRBJ2-2; a weak D match, TRBD2 (5 bases). CDR3 length: 14 residues. Germline CDR1 reads SGHRS; CDR2 reads YFSETQ. V lost 3 bases to trimming and J lost 0 bases, with 6 bases between them.

J is TRBJ2-1 and V is TRBV10-2; TRBD1 aligns across 9 bases. The CDR3 has 14 residues. Trimming took 5 bases from V and 8 from J; bases not matched to a gene: 7. Germline loops: CDR1 WSHSY, CDR2 SAAADI. As DNA, the CDR3 is TGCGCCAGCAGTCCCGGGACAGGGAGCGATGAGCAGTTCTTC. Its translation: CASSPGTGSDEQFF.

The chain uses TRBV6-5 and TRBJ1-5; no clear D. The germline CDR1 and CDR2 sequences are MNHEY and SVGAGI. The germline V and J ends were trimmed by 7 bases and 2 bases, with 6 bases remaining between them. CDR3 length: 12 residues. The CDR3 here is CASMVGNQPQHF. Written as DNA, the CDR3 is TGTGCCAGCATGGTAGGCAATCAGCCCCAGCATTTT.

DNA for the CDR3: TGTGCCAGCAGTTTTATCTTCGGGGAGCTGTTTTTT. Its translation: CASSFIFGELFF. The V call is TRBV27, the J call TRBJ2-2; unclear D gene. CDR3 length: 12 residues. Germline CDR1 and CDR2: MNHEY and SMNVEV (reference sequence). Deletions cut 3 bases from V and 7 bases from J, with 6 bases between.

This clone has just one count. The gene calls are TRBV5-1 and TRBJ2-1, with TRBD1 identical over 7 bases. CDR3 length equals 15 residues. J gave up 8 bases and V 4 bases, and 12 bases lay outside the gene matches. Germline-derived CDR1 and CDR2 are SGHRS and YFSETQ. For the CDR3, the DNA is TGCGCCAGCAGCCCCACGGGACAGATCAGAGATGAGCAGTTCTTC. Translated: CASSPTGQIRDEQFF.

The chain is built from TRBV5-4 and TRBJ2-7; 10 bases fit TRBD1. This CDR3 has 14 residues. Germline V lookup: CDR1 SGHNT, CDR2 YYREEE (reference sequence). The CDR3 is CAAGQGMTDYEQYF. CDR3 sequence (DNA): TGTGCAGCGGGACAGGGGATGACTGACTACGAGCAGTACTTC.

The chain employs TRBV27 and TRBJ2-3; 8 nucleotides match TRBD2. CDR3 length equals 17 residues. CDR1 is MNHEY and CDR2 is SMNVEV in the germline V gene (reference sequence). Unmatched junction bases numbered 9, after V lost 2 bases and J lost 2 bases. Here the CDR3 DNA reads TGTGCCAGCAGTTTAACGACTAATAGCGGGGCCACAGATACGCAGTATTTT. This codes for CASSLTTNSGATDTQYF.

With respect to this clone: The sample contains more than one DNA sequence encoding this CDR3. The chain carries TRBV11-2 and TRBJ2-3, with a tentative D call TRBD1 (6 bases). The V gene's germline CDR1 is SGHAT and CDR2 FQNNGV. The CDR3 loop spans 14 amino acids. Trimming removed 1 base at V and 2 bases at J, with 7 bases between. The CDR3 DNA reads TGTGCCAGCAGCTTAGGGACAGCCACAGATACGCAGTATTTT. Translated, it gives CASSLGTATDTQYF.

The V gene is TRBV7-3, the J gene TRBJ2-7; TRBD2 agrees at 9 bases. Germline V gives CDR1 SGHTA, CDR2 FQGTGA. The CDR3 runs to 17 residues. Unmatched junction bases numbered 8, after V lost 0 bases and J lost 2 bases. Here the CDR3 reads CASSLTLASGVPYEQYF. The CDR3 DNA follows: TGTGCCAGCAGCTTAACGCTGGCTAGCGGGGTACCCTACGAGCAGTACTTC.

This clone was seen only a few times. V gene TRBV18 combines with J gene TRBJ2-1; 10 nucleotides agree with TRBD2. V was clipped by 2 bases and J by 4 bases; unmatched bases: 2. This CDR3 spans 15 amino acids. Germline assignment: CDR1 KGHSH and CDR2 LQKENI. CDR3 DNA sequence: TGTGCCAGCTCACCATGGACTAGCGGTTACAATGAGCAGTTCTTC. This encodes CASSPWTSGYNEQFF.

This clone was seen more than once but under ten times. The chain is built from TRBV6-1 and TRBJ1-1; no clear D gene. The germline V and J ends were trimmed by 8 bases and 5 bases, with 21 bases remaining between them. This CDR3 comprises 15 residues. CDR1 and CDR2 (germline): MNHNS, SASEGT. DNA of the CDR3: TGTGCCAGCGAGGCCAGCATAGATGGACTAACTGAAGCTTTCTTT. Translation gives CASEASIDGLTEAFF.

The rearrangement uses TRBV5-1 and TRBJ1-4, with 7 nucleotides matching TRBD1. V gave up 0 bases and J gave up 0 bases; unmatched junction bases: 14. The CDR3 loop spans 20 amino acids. CDR1 and CDR2 from the germline V gene are SGHRS and YFSETQ. DNA for the CDR3: TGCGCCAGCAGCTTGGCCTGGTTTGGGGCAGGGGGATCAACTAATGAAAAACTGTTTTTT. It yields the protein CASSLAWFGAGGSTNEKLFF.

The V gene is TRBV29-1, the J gene TRBJ1-2, with D possibly being TRBD1 (6 bases). V was trimmed by 7 bases and J by 2 bases, leaving 14 bases between them. This CDR3 contains 13 residues. Germline CDR1 is SQVTM and CDR2 is ANQGSEA. CDR3 coding DNA: TGCAGCGCTGTGACAGGACCGAACTATGGCTACACCTTC. As protein: CSAVTGPNYGYTF.

The CDR3 is CASSPLAVSSYEQYF. Here the CDR3 DNA reads TGTGCCAGCTCACCGCTAGCGGTGAGCTCCTACGAGCAGTACTTC. The chain uses TRBV18 and TRBJ2-7; TRBD2 agrees at 7 bases. The CDR3 has 15 residues. After removal of 3 bases from V and 0 bases from J, the junction contained 5 bases not matched to a gene. Germline V lookup: CDR1 KGHSH, CDR2 LQKENI.

The chain joins TRBV30 to TRBJ1-5, with D perhaps matching TRBD1 (5 bases). Germline CDR1 is GTSNPN and CDR2 is SVGIG (reference sequence). CDR3 length: 16 residues. The germline V and J ends were trimmed by 0 bases and 2 bases, with 14 bases remaining between them. CDR3 sequence reads: CAWSVPGVGGNQPQHF. CDR3 DNA: TGTGCCTGGAGTGTACCGGGGGTCGGGGGCAATCAGCCCCAGCATTTT.

This chain uses TRBV28 with TRBJ1-1; D remains unclear. Trimming shortened V by 5 bases and J by 1 base, and 14 bases separated the two germline ends. The CDR3 consists of 15 residues. Germline V gene lookup returns CDR1 MDHEN and CDR2 SYDVKM. The CDR3 DNA follows: TGTGCCAGCAGTCCCCCCGGTCCAGGGAACACTGAAGCTTTCTTT. Amino acids: CASSPPGPGNTEAFF.

Concerning this clone: Different DNA sequences within this sample yield the same CDR3. The V call is TRBV6-5, the J call TRBJ2-7; 11 nucleotides align to TRBD1. Looked up from germline, CDR1 is MNHEY and CDR2 is SVGAGI. With 2 bases clipped from V and 3 bases from J, the junction kept 0 bases outside the gene matches. There are 14 residues in the CDR3. The CDR3 spells CASSYGTGGYEQYF. The CDR3 DNA reads as TGTGCCAGCAGTTACGGGACAGGGGGCTACGAGCAGTACTTC.

The chain uses TRBV6-1 and TRBJ2-1; 11 bases align to TRBD2. The CDR3 is 15 amino acids. V was pared by 5 bases and J by 10 bases, with 10 bases of the junction left unmatched. CDR1 is MNHNS, CDR2 SASEGT, per germline. The DNA for the CDR3 is TGTGCCAGCAGTTCGACTAGCGGGATCCAGACGGAGCAGTTCTTC. Translating gives CASSSTSGIQTEQFF.

J is TRBJ1-1 and V is TRBV27; weak D call: TRBD1 (5 bases). Trimming took off 6 bases at V and 5 bases at J, with 10 bases between the two ends. This CDR3 is built from 12 residues. Germline V lookup: CDR1 MNHEY, CDR2 SMNVEV (reference sequence). The CDR3 spells CASRRGGTEAFF. The CDR3 bases are TGTGCCAGCAGGCGGGGGGGAACTGAAGCTTTCTTT.

The chain recombines TRBV6-5 with TRBJ2-1; 10 bases agree with TRBD1. The CDR3 runs 13 residues. Unmatched junction bases numbered 8, after V lost 6 bases and J lost 12 bases. CDR1 is MNHEY, CDR2 SVGAGI, per germline. Here the CDR3 reads CASRVTGGGAQFF. In DNA, the CDR3 is TGTGCCAGCAGGGTGACAGGGGGCGGGGCGCAGTTCTTC.

A remark on this clone: The sample has other DNA sequences that encode this CDR3 too. The CDR3 reads CASSQVTGNGYTF. CDR3 bases: TGTGCCAGCAGCCAAGTGACAGGGAATGGCTACACCTTC. The genes are TRBV14 and TRBJ1-2, with 7 bases aligning to TRBD1. The CDR3 has 13 amino acids. The trim removed 1 base at V and 6 bases at J, leaving 2 bases unmatched. Looked up from germline, CDR1 is SGHDN and CDR2 is FVKESK.

The chain combines TRBV5-1 with TRBJ2-3; 9 bases line up with TRBD1. The CDR3 extends over 15 amino acids. Germline trimming cut 5 bases from V and 3 bases from J; bases unmatched to any gene: 7. CDR1 and CDR2 from the germline V gene are SGHRS and YFSETQ. DNA for the CDR3: TGCGCCAGCAGTCCGACAGGGGGAGGAACAGATACGCAGTATTTT. Residues: CASSPTGGGTDTQYF.

The chain has TRBV30 and TRBJ1-2; TRBD1 aligns across 8 bases. V trimming: 3 bases; J trimming: 6 bases; junction bases outside the gene matches: 9. Germline V CDR1 and CDR2: GTSNPN, SVGIG (reference sequence). This CDR3 is 14 amino acids long. DNA for the CDR3: TGTGCCTGGAGAGGGGCAGGACAGGGAAATGGCTACACCTTC. This gives the protein CAWRGAGQGNGYTF.

The rearrangement links TRBV27 to TRBJ2-7; weak D call: TRBD1 (6 bases). CDR1 and CDR2 (germline): MNHEY, SMNVEV (reference sequence). Trimming left V 6 bases short and J 1 base short, with 13 bases between. The CDR3 loop spans 14 amino acids. The CDR3 DNA follows: TGTGCCAGCAGGAGACAGGAATCTTCCTACGAGCAGTACTTC. Translated, it gives CASRRQESSYEQYF.

The CDR3 bases are TGCGCCAGCAGCCAAGGTGCAACAGGGGAGGACTATGGCTACACCTTC. Translated: CASSQGATGEDYGYTF. The rearrangement links TRBV4-1 to TRBJ1-2, with TRBD1 matching over 7 bases. V was clipped by 1 base and J by 3 bases; unmatched bases: 8. Germline-derived CDR1 and CDR2 are MGHRA and YSYEKL. This CDR3 is built from 16 residues.

The chain has TRBV19 and TRBJ2-7, with 11 bases matching TRBD1. The CDR3 is 13 residues long. The germline CDR1 and CDR2 sequences are LNHDA and SQIVND (reference sequence). V lost 7 bases and J lost 3; bases outside the gene matches: 2. CDR3 sequence (DNA): TGTGCCAGTACAGGGACAGGGGGCTACGAGCAGTACTTC. This gives the protein CASTGTGGYEQYF.